This T cell receptor beta chain was recovered during a study of blood T cells in healthy people across ages. This clonotype was picked up a small number of times. Primed by a sample-barcoded 5' primer and a J-beta primer mix, a second PCR proceeded for roughly 7 to 12 cycles. Template switching added a 12-random-nucleotide identifier to every cDNA molecule. MiXCR, applied by TCRdb to the 5' RACE reads, yields one record per CDR3 protein. The repertoire holds fewer than 900,000 distinct CDR3 sequences, with 35% to 40% as singletons. Trimming stripped 4 bases from V and 5 bases from J, with 12 bases between. This CDR3 spans 14 amino acids. Germline values: CDR1 SGHRS, CDR2 YFSETQ.

This clonotype was sampled from a man aged 18 to 35 in good health. The gene calls are TRBV5-1 and TRBJ1-4, with D hard to call. The sequenced sample was blood. The CDR3, as DNA: TGCGCCAGCAGCCCAGATCAGTCCAATGAAAAACTGTTTTTT. Protein: CASSPDQSNEKLFF.